This T cell receptor (beta chain) was captured in a study of shared clonotypes between healthy human individuals. Study context: Researchers drew samples from two women and a few men aged 18 to 49. Used for every donor were three CD4 naive, three CD4 memory, two CD8 naive and one CD8 memory plate. Study conclusions and caveats: Clonotypes not shared had lower generation probabilities than those common to all four donors.

On this clone: Its specificity is not known.

The V end was cut by 0 bases, the J end by 5 bases, with 13 bases between. Germline V gene data show CDR1 as ENHRY and CDR2 as SYGVKD. The CDR3 loop spans 15 amino acids. Profiled with immunoSEQ multiplex PCR; TCRdb holds only in-frame clones, not every one. The profile covers more than 900,000 clones, with approximately 80% appearing a single time and under 0.8% taken by the ten largest. This TCR came from a man aged 18 to 35 in good health. Some clones in this sample may be carry-over from other donors' samples. Sequenced material: memory CD4+ T cells from PBMCs. The sample's subset: CD45RA-negative fraction. The V gene is TRBV10-3, the J gene TRBJ1-1; perhaps TRBD1 as D (5 bases). The CDR3 spells CAISESQGRRTEAFF. The CDR3 DNA follows: TGTGCCATCAGTGAGTCCCAGGGCCGGAGGACTGAAGCTTTCTTT.